A selection of T cell receptor beta chains follows, all from one sample in a study of cytomegalovirus exposure and HLA in healthy donors. The data were produced by immunoSEQ multiplex PCR, yet TCRdb's version contains in-frame clones alone and is incomplete. The data show 120,000 to 150,000 clones, under 70% seen once. The sample comprised PBMCs. All receptors derive from a woman between 55 and 75 years old in good health and CMV-seronegative. Each CDR3 is given with its conserved first and last residue. The order of the fields is D gene, clone size, V gene, J gene, CDR3 protein, CDR3 DNA. A D gene is named only where the DNA matches it firmly. Rows may omit the clone size; those that give it use once, few, many or a size class.

TRBD1	NA	TRBV25-1	TRBJ1-2	CASRPPSSGTGGGGYTF	TGTGCCAGCAGGCCTCCCTCGAGCGGGACAGGGGGCGGTGGCTACACCTTC
NA	NA	TRBV7-5	TRBJ1-1	CVRSLKIQGINTEAFF	TGTGTCAGAAGCTTAAAAATTCAGGGGATCAACACTGAAGCTTTCTTT
TRBD1	NA	TRBV7-2	TRBJ1-2	CASSPGQEPPYGYTF	TGTGCCAGCAGCCCCGGACAGGAACCTCCCTATGGCTACACCTTC
NA	NA	TRBV5-1	TRBJ1-5	CASSLSGRSNQPQHF	TGCGCCAGCAGCTTGTCAGGGCGAAGCAATCAGCCCCAGCATTTT
NA	once	TRBV6-6	TRBJ1-6	CASLGQPYNSPLHF	TGTGCCAGTCTCGGACAGCCCTATAATTCACCCCTCCACTTT
NA	NA	TRBV4-1	TRBJ1-3	CASSPGQLAGNTIYF	TGCGCCAGCAGCCCCGGACAGTTAGCGGGAAACACCATATATTTT
NA	NA	TRBV15	TRBJ2-7	CATSRGDSYEQYF	TGTGCCACCAGCAGGGGCGACTCCTACGAGCAGTACTTC
NA	few	TRBV7-6	TRBJ1-3	CASSLMPDSGNTIYF	TGTGCCAGCAGCTTAATGCCAGACTCTGGAAACACCATATATTTT
TRBD1	NA	TRBV6-1	TRBJ1-1	CASSLRQGVTEAFF	TGTGCCAGCAGCCTAAGACAGGGAGTCACTGAAGCTTTCTTT
TRBD2	NA	TRBV14	TRBJ2-5	CASSQDWETSGSLVGETQYF	TGTGCCAGCAGCCAAGATTGGGAAACTAGCGGGAGTTTAGTGGGAGAGACCCAGTACTTC
TRBD1	NA	TRBV19	TRBJ1-2	CASSQTGEYGYTF	TGTGCCAGTAGTCAGACAGGGGAGTATGGCTACACCTTC
NA	few	TRBV5-4	TRBJ2-3	CASSTSGSTDTQYF	TGTGCCAGCAGCACCAGCGGGAGCACAGATACGCAGTATTTT